These T cell receptor beta chains were read from a single sample in a study of blood T cell repertoires in COVID-19. Assay used: immunoSEQ multiplex PCR; TCRdb lists only in-frame clones, some missing. Found here are some 220,000 clones, 83% of them singletons; the top ten hold roughly 5.5%. Sequencing used peripheral blood. The receptors were gathered from a human donor in a cohort sampled during active COVID-19. CDR3s include the opening cysteine and the closing phenylalanine or tryptophan. Each record gives: clone size, V gene, J gene, D gene, CDR3 protein, CDR3 DNA. A D gene is named only where the DNA matches it firmly. Some rows have no size entry. The others give once, few or many, or a class for an expanded clone.

.	TRBV5-1	TRBJ2-5	TRBD2	CASSLLTAGGPETQYF	TGCGCCAGCAGCTTGCTAACCGCGGGGGGGCCAGAGACCCAGTACTTC
.	TRBV29-1	TRBJ2-5	TRBD1	CSHYGFRGRETQYF	TGCAGCCATTATGGGTTCAGGGGGCGGGAGACCCAGTACTTC
.	TRBV30	TRBJ2-1	.	CAWSVYAINEQFF	TGTGCCTGGAGTGTATATGCGATAAATGAGCAGTTCTTC
many	TRBV11-2	TRBJ1-6	TRBD1	CASSETGRTLNSPLHF	TGTGCCAGCAGTGAGACAGGGAGAACCCTAAATTCACCCCTCCACTTT
.	TRBV19	TRBJ2-7	.	CASSALQARSSYEQYF	TGTGCCAGTAGTGCCTTACAGGCCAGGAGCTCCTACGAGCAGTACTTC
.	TRBV3-1/TRBV3-2	TRBJ2-7	TRBD1	CASSQVWTPVLGGNEQYF	TGTGCCAGCAGCCAAGTTTGGACGCCAGTGTTAGGGGGCAACGAGCAGTACTTC
.	TRBV6-6	TRBJ1-6	.	CASSPSYRLNSPLHF	TGTGCCAGCAGCCCCTCTTACAGATTAAATTCACCCCTCCACTTT
.	TRBV27	TRBJ1-1	.	CASSLTGYGTEAFF	TGTGCCAGCAGTTTAACAGGGTACGGCACTGAAGCTTTCTTT
.	TRBV11-2	TRBJ2-7	.	CASSLIGTQAYEQYF	TGTGCCAGCAGCTTAATCGGGACTCAAGCCTACGAGCAGTACTTC
.	TRBV18	TRBJ2-7	TRBD1	CASSPGTGETDEQYF	TGTGCCAGCTCACCGGGGACAGGGGAAACCGACGAGCAGTACTTC
.	TRBV7-9	TRBJ2-3	TRBD2	CASSVPGLAATDTQYF	TGTGCCAGCAGCGTACCGGGACTAGCGGCCACAGATACGCAGTATTTT
.	TRBV6-1	TRBJ1-3	.	CASSEATARDNTIYF	TGTGCCAGCAGTGAAGCTACAGCGAGGGATAACACCATATATTTT